The rows below give T cell receptor beta chains drawn from one sample of a study of CD8 T cells in Susac syndrome. TCRdb processed the immunoSEQ multiplex PCR reads anew with MiXCR; each CDR3 protein has one entry. The sample yields under 200,000 distinct CDR3 sequences, 85% to 95% seen once. The sample taken for sequencing was CD8+ T cells from PBMCs. All receptors derive from a human donor with multiple sclerosis. CDR3s include the opening cysteine and the closing phenylalanine or tryptophan. D genes are given only for firm matches. Clone size, where shown, is once, few, many, or a class for clones that have expanded.

d_call,j_call,v_call,clone_size,cdr3_nt,cdr3_aa
-,TRBJ1-2,TRBV20-1,-,TGCAGTGCCATACTGGTAGACTATGGCTACACCTTC,CSAILVDYGYTF
-,TRBJ1-6,TRBV28,-,TGTGCCTCATCCGGGGGCCCACCCCTCCACTTT,CASSGGPPLHF
-,TRBJ2-1,TRBV27,-,TGTGCCAGCAGTTTATCATGGGAGAATGAGCAGTTCTTC,CASSLSWENEQFF
-,TRBJ2-5,TRBV7-2,-,TGTGCCCTGAATTATCTTCGCTTCAGGGTTAGAGAGACCCAGTACTTC,CALNYLRFRVRETQYF
-,TRBJ2-5,TRBV4-1,-,TGCGCCAGCAGCCAAGGAGAGGGGAGGGAGACCCAGTACTTC,CASSQGEGRETQYF
-,TRBJ2-1,TRBV29-1,-,TGCAGCGGGCTGGGGCTGCTCTACAATGAGCAGTTCTTC,CSGLGLLYNEQFF
-,TRBJ2-7,TRBV9,-,TGTGCCAGCAAAGGGGACGGCGAGCAGTACTTC,CASKGDGEQYF
-,TRBJ1-2,TRBV29-1,-,TGCAGCGTGGATGCCGAGGGCGCGGAGTATGGCTACACCTTC,CSVDAEGAEYGYTF
-,TRBJ2-7,TRBV13,-,TGTGCCAGCAGCTTAGTCGTGGGGGTCTCTCCTAGCGAGCAGTACTTC,CASSLVVGVSPSEQYF
-,TRBJ2-5,TRBV29-1,-,TGCAGCGTGCAGGGACTGGGGGTAGGGGCCCAGTACTTC,CSVQGLGVGAQYF
-,TRBJ2-5,TRBV7-9,-,TGTGCCAGCCCGGAGCCGGGAGAGACCCAGTACTTC,CASPEPGETQYF
TRBD1,TRBJ1-1,TRBV12-3/TRBV12-4,-,TGTGCCAGCACCCCCCCGGGACAGTTCCCTGAAGCTTTCTTT,CASTPPGQFPEAFF
-,TRBJ2-1,TRBV29-1,-,TGCAGCGTGGCCGTCGCGAACAATGAGCAGTTCTTC,CSVAVANNEQFF
TRBD2,TRBJ2-7,TRBV28,-,TGTGCCAGCAGGCCGCTAGCGGGGAGGGACGAGCAGTACTTC,CASRPLAGRDEQYF
TRBD1,TRBJ2-1,TRBV29-1,-,TGCAGCGTCGAACTCCAGGACAGGGTGGCCTACAATGAGCAGTTCTTC,CSVELQDRVAYNEQFF
-,TRBJ2-5,TRBV2,-,TGTGCCAGCAACGGAGAAGAGACCCAGTACTTC,CASNGEETQYF
-,TRBJ1-4,TRBV2,-,TGTGCAGCCGGGTCTGCAACTAATGAAAAACTGTTTTTT,CAAGSATNEKLFF
TRBD1,TRBJ1-1,TRBV19,-,TGTGCCAGTAGTCCGCGACAGGGATGGTCCGACACTGAAGCTTTCTTT,CASSPRQGWSDTEAFF
TRBD1,TRBJ2-7,TRBV4-1,-,TGCGCCAGCAGCCAATCCGGGACAGGGGCCTACGAGCAGTACTTC,CASSQSGTGAYEQYF
-,TRBJ2-1,TRBV6-2/TRBV6-3,-,TGTGCCAGCAGTTACGCTCTAGCGTCGGATGAGCAGTTCTTC,CASSYALASDEQFF
-,TRBJ2-7,TRBV7-9,-,TGTGCCAGCAGGTTGGAAAACTTCTACGAGCAGTACTTC,CASRLENFYEQYF
TRBD1,TRBJ2-4,TRBV7-9,-,TGTGCCAGCAGCCCCCCGGCCAGGGGGCCCAAAAACATTCAGTACTTC,CASSPPARGPKNIQYF
-,TRBJ2-7,TRBV6-2/TRBV6-3,-,TGTGCCAGCAGTCCGACCACCCGACTAGAGTTCTACGAGCAGTACTTC,CASSPTTRLEFYEQYF
TRBD1,TRBJ2-1,TRBV29-1,-,TGCAGCTCGCCGGGACAGGGAAACAATGAGCAGTTCTTC,CSSPGQGNNEQFF
TRBD2,TRBJ2-5,TRBV12-3/TRBV12-4,-,TGTGCCAGCAGTCCTACTAGCGAGGGGGAGACCCAGTACTTC,CASSPTSEGETQYF
-,TRBJ1-2,TRBV9,-,TGTGCCAGCAGCGCGCCGCGGGCAGGGTTTAACTATGGCTACACCTTC,CASSAPRAGFNYGYTF
-,TRBJ1-2,TRBV14,-,TGTGCCAGCAGCCAAGAACACTCGCTCTATGGCTACACCTTC,CASSQEHSLYGYTF
-,TRBJ2-1,TRBV27,-,TGTGCCAGCAGTGAGGGTTCCCCCAAACGGAATGAGCAGTTCTTC,CASSEGSPKRNEQFF
TRBD2,TRBJ2-1,TRBV29-1,-,TGCAGCGTTATTTTGTCTAGCGGGACCTACAATGAGCAGTTCTTC,CSVILSSGTYNEQFF
-,TRBJ2-7,TRBV29-1,-,TGCAGCGTTGAGTATGCCACCCGTCCCTACGAGCAGTACTTC,CSVEYATRPYEQYF
TRBD2,TRBJ2-5,TRBV2,-,TGTGCCAGCAGTGATAGTCTAGCGGAAGAGACCCAGTACTTC,CASSDSLAEETQYF
-,TRBJ2-7,TRBV28,-,TGTGCCAGCAGTTTTTCCCGGCGCCTCTACGAGCAGTACTTC,CASSFSRRLYEQYF
-,TRBJ1-1,TRBV19,once,TGTGCCAGTAGTATAGCCCCGACAGCTGAAGCTTTCTTT,CASSIAPTAEAFF
-,TRBJ2-3,TRBV5-6,-,TGTGCCAGCAGCTTGGAGGCAGACACAGATACGCAGTATTTT,CASSLEADTDTQYF
-,TRBJ1-6,TRBV9,-,TGTGCCAGCGATTCGCGGGGGAGCTCCTATAATTCACCCCTCCACTTT,CASDSRGSSYNSPLHF
TRBD1,TRBJ1-6,TRBV9,-,TGTGCCAGCAGCTTACAGGGGGCCGGATCACCCCTCCACTTT,CASSLQGAGSPLHF
-,TRBJ1-5,TRBV29-1,-,TGCAGCGTCCAATTCGGGGAATCCCAGTCGGGCAATCAGCCCCAGCATTTT,CSVQFGESQSGNQPQHF
-,TRBJ2-1,TRBV20-1,-,TGCAGTGCTAGCGGTCCCCGGCCGGGGGAGCAGTTCTTC,CSASGPRPGEQFF
-,TRBJ2-7,TRBV25-1,-,TGTGCCAGCAGTGGGCGACAAAATGACGGGGAGCAGTACTTC,CASSGRQNDGEQYF
-,TRBJ1-3,TRBV20-1,once,TGCAGTGCTAGAGATCTCAAGGAAAACACCATATATTTT,CSARDLKENTIYF
-,TRBJ1-1,TRBV3-1,-,TGTGCCAGCAGCCCCGATTGGACGGGGGTCACTGAAGCTTTCTTT,CASSPDWTGVTEAFF
-,TRBJ2-7,TRBV5-1,-,TGCGCCAGCAGCTCCACGCCTTCCTACGAGCAGTACTTC,CASSSTPSYEQYF
-,TRBJ2-7,TRBV15,-,TGTGCCACCAGCTCCCGTGGAACCACTTTCTACGAGCAGTATTTC,CATSSRGTTFYEQYF
-,TRBJ2-2,TRBV25-1,-,TGTGCCAGCAGTGTAGGGGTGGGCGGGGAGCTGTTTTTT,CASSVGVGGELFF
-,TRBJ2-5,TRBV20-1,once,TGCAGTGCTCAACCTGGGGGAGAGACCCAGTACTTC,CSAQPGGETQYF
TRBD2,TRBJ2-1,TRBV29-1,-,TGCAGCGTTGACTCCCCTAGCGGGAGGGGCCTAAATGAGCAGTTCTTC,CSVDSPSGRGLNEQFF
-,TRBJ2-5,TRBV7-9,-,TGTGCCAGCAGCTTAGATGTAGGAATCCAGTACTTC,CASSLDVGIQYF
-,TRBJ1-2,TRBV27,-,TGTGCCAGCAGTTTATCGGTCGGAAACCACTATGGCTACACCTTC,CASSLSVGNHYGYTF
-,TRBJ2-3,TRBV9,-,TGTGCCAGCGCCACCTCTTCGGGGGAGACAGATACGCAGTATTTT,CASATSSGETDTQYF